Shown below are 16 T cell receptor beta chains from a single sample sequenced in a study of shared clonotypes between healthy human individuals. Using immunoSEQ multiplex PCR, the repertoire was profiled, and TCRdb retains in-frame clones only, with some absent. The sample shows approximately 710,000 clones, roughly 91% of them seen only once. The sample comprised memory CD8+ T cells from PBMCs. Subset reported: CD45RO+ cells pooled with CCR7-negative TemRA cells. The receptors originated from a man younger than 35 in good health. Some clones in this sample may be carry-over from other donors' samples.

The chain uses TRBV4-1 and TRBJ2-7, with no clear D. Germline V gives CDR1 MGHRA, CDR2 YSYEKL. The V and J ends lost 0 bases and 7 bases respectively, with 19 bases between them. This CDR3 region has 16 residues. The CDR3 sequence: CASSQDLTRVGLEQYF. In DNA, the CDR3 is TGCGCCAGCAGCCAAGATCTTACCCGGGTGGGGTTGGAGCAGTACTTC.

This chain uses TRBV27 with TRBJ2-1, with 11 bases fitting TRBD1. With V trimmed by 5 bases and J by 10 bases, 4 bases remained unmatched. The CDR3 consists of 13 residues. Germline CDR1 is MNHEY and CDR2 is SMNVEV (reference sequence). CDR3 amino acids: CASSAGQGAEQFF. CDR3 sequence (DNA): TGTGCCAGCAGTGCAGGACAGGGGGCCGAGCAGTTCTTC.

This clone was counted only a few times. The rearrangement joins TRBV11-2 to TRBJ2-2; perhaps TRBD1 as D (5 bases). V shed 5 bases and J shed 0 bases, with 16 bases lying between them. Per the germline V gene, CDR1 is SGHAT and CDR2 is FQNNGV. This CDR3 is 17 amino acids long. CDR3 in amino acids: CASSQGKGRANTGELFF. The CDR3, as DNA: TGTGCCAGCAGCCAAGGGAAGGGGCGAGCGAACACCGGGGAGCTGTTTTTT.

The rearrangement links TRBV28 to TRBJ2-1; 10 bases fit TRBD2. V shed 7 bases and J 4 bases; nucleotides not matched to a gene: 10. The CDR3 sequence is 16 residues long. Germline V lookup: CDR1 MDHEN, CDR2 SYDVKM. The CDR3 nucleotides are TGTGCCAGCACCCAAGCGGGAGGGCCGGGTTACAATGAGCAGTTCTTC. It is translated as CASTQAGGPGYNEQFF.

This clone has just one count. The chain recombines TRBV28 with TRBJ2-1, with TRBD2 identical over 10 bases. The CDR3 contains 19 residues. The J segment lost 0 bases and the V segment lost 4 bases, leaving 12 bases of the junction unmatched. CDR1 is MDHEN and CDR2 is SYDVKM in the germline V gene. The DNA for the CDR3 is TGTGCCAGCAGTTCGCCGGGACTAGCGTTACCTAGCTCCTACAATGAGCAGTTCTTC. Amino acids: CASSSPGLALPSSYNEQFF.

The V call is TRBV4-2, the J call TRBJ2-7, with 9 nucleotides matching TRBD2. V lost 4 bases and J lost 5; bases outside the gene matches: 9. Germline V gene lookup returns CDR1 LGHNA and CDR2 YNFKEQ. This CDR3 is 15 amino acids long. CDR3 coding DNA: TGTGCCAGCAGCCTAAGCGGGAGGCTCGGGAACGAGCAGTACTTC. Its translation is CASSLSGRLGNEQYF.

V gene TRBV28 combines with J gene TRBJ1-3; D not resolved. Germline-derived CDR1 and CDR2 are MDHEN and SYDVKM. Deletions cut 3 bases from V and 4 bases from J, with 13 bases between. The CDR3 sequence is 15 residues long. The CDR3 reads CASSFEGIFGNTIYF. CDR3 nucleotides: TGTGCCAGCAGTTTTGAAGGGATCTTCGGAAACACCATATATTTT.

This sequence joins TRBV13 and TRBJ1-2; D may be TRBD1 (6 bases). Trimming pared 5 bases from V and 4 bases from J, leaving 17 bases between. Per germline, CDR1 PRHDT and CDR2 FYEKMQ (reference sequence). CDR3 length equals 15 residues. The CDR3 coding sequence is TGTGCCAGCAGCCCGGACAGAGTACCTTCCTATGGCTACACCTTC. Translation gives CASSPDRVPSYGYTF.

V and J are TRBV6-1 and TRBJ2-6; unclear D gene. The CDR3 has 15 residues. Trimming removed 5 bases at V and 5 bases at J, with 13 bases between. Germline values: CDR1 MNHNS, CDR2 SASEGT. The CDR3 is CASSFAQSRANVLTF. In nucleotides, the CDR3 is TGTGCCAGCAGTTTTGCACAAAGTCGGGCCAACGTCCTGACTTTC.

The rearrangement links TRBV5-1 to TRBJ2-7; D is unclear. Trimming cost V 2 bases and J 2 bases, with 8 bases left between them. The length of the CDR3 is 13 residues. Germline V CDR1 and CDR2: SGHRS, YFSETQ. The DNA of the CDR3 is TGCGCCAGCAGCTTTACACCTACCTACGAGCAGTACTTC. This encodes CASSFTPTYEQYF.

This clone was detected a few times. The rearrangement uses TRBV7-9 and TRBJ1-6; 9 bases fit TRBD1. Germline V gives CDR1 SEHNR, CDR2 FQNEAQ (reference sequence). V was clipped by 2 bases and J by 8 bases; unmatched bases: 4. The CDR3 has 15 amino acids. The CDR3 region is CASSLRTGGDSPLHF. Written as DNA, the CDR3 is TGTGCCAGCAGCTTACGAACAGGGGGCGATTCACCCCTCCACTTT.

The rearrangement links TRBV19 to TRBJ1-4; no firm D call. Trimming stripped 9 bases from V and 1 base from J, with 9 bases between. This CDR3 has 13 amino acids. In germline, CDR1 is LNHDA, CDR2 SQIVND (reference sequence). This chain's CDR3 is CASGGETNEKLFF. CDR3 DNA: TGTGCCAGCGGTGGGGAAACTAATGAAAAACTGTTTTTT.

Regarding this clone: The same CDR3 arises from other DNA sequences in this sample as well. The chain combines TRBV7-9 with TRBJ2-1; the D gene is possibly TRBD2 (7 bases). Trimming left V 9 bases short and J 5 bases short, with 14 bases between. The germline V gene encodes CDR1 SEHNR and CDR2 FQNEAQ (reference sequence). The CDR3 runs to 13 residues. CDR3 nucleotides: TGTGCCAGTAGACTAGCAGGGGACAATGAGCAGTTCTTC. This translates into CASRLAGDNEQFF.

The J gene is TRBJ2-3, the V gene TRBV30; the match to TRBD2 covers 10 bases. Germline V gene lookup returns CDR1 GTSNPN and CDR2 SVGIG (reference sequence). This CDR3 has 16 residues. The V and J ends lost 7 bases and 4 bases, in that order; junction bases with no gene match: 14. The CDR3 DNA sequence: TGTGCCTTGGAGGGGGCCCTAGCGGGAGTATCAGATACGCAGTATTTT. Residues: CALEGALAGVSDTQYF.

V is TRBV9 and J is TRBJ1-2; no definite D call. The V end lost 7 bases, the J end lost 1 base, and 5 bases lay between the germline ends. CDR3 size: 11 residues. CDR1 is SGDLS and CDR2 is YYNGEE in the germline V gene. The CDR3 is CASASNYGYTF. The CDR3 nucleotides read TGTGCCAGCGCCAGTAACTATGGCTACACCTTC.

The rearrangement joins TRBV10-3 to TRBJ2-7; either TRBD1 or TRBD2 may supply D (7 bases each). This CDR3 region has 15 residues. In germline, CDR1 is ENHRY, CDR2 SYGVKD. Between the trimmed V and J ends, which lost 2 bases and 2 bases, there was a span of 13 bases. The CDR3 here is CAISESGTAPYEQYF. In DNA form, the CDR3 reads TGTGCCATCAGTGAGAGCGGGACAGCTCCCTACGAGCAGTACTTC.